The rows below give T cell receptor beta chains drawn from one sample of a study of cytomegalovirus exposure and HLA in healthy donors. Sequencing used immunoSEQ multiplex PCR; TCRdb keeps in-frame clones, though not all of them. The table lists approximately 190,000 clones, 80% to 90% of them singletons, with 1% to 1.5% in the top ten. Material: PBMCs. The receptors were sampled from a man aged 25 to 40 in good health and CMV-seronegative. Each CDR3 is given with its conserved first and last residue. The D gene is left open where the match is weak. Some rows mark clone size as missing; the rest say once, few, many or name a class of expanded clone.

d_call	v_call	clone_size	j_call	cdr3_nt	cdr3_aa
TRBD1	TRBV19	-	TRBJ1-5	TGTGCCAGTAGTGCCAGGGACAGTCTTCAGCCCCAGCATTTT	CASSARDSLQPQHF
-	TRBV28	-	TRBJ2-7	TGTGCCAGCAGTTTCGCGGACTACGAGCAGTACTTC	CASSFADYEQYF
TRBD1	TRBV2	-	TRBJ1-5	TGTGCCAGCAGGGCCGACAGGGGGCGGAATCAGCCCCAGCATTTT	CASRADRGRNQPQHF
TRBD1	TRBV5-1	once	TRBJ1-4	TGCGCCAGCAGCGCGGACAGGAGCGGGGGTAATGAAAAACTGTTTTTT	CASSADRSGGNEKLFF
TRBD2	TRBV7-6	-	TRBJ2-3	TGTGCCAGCAGCCCATTAGCGGGACCCACAGATACGCAGTATTTT	CASSPLAGPTDTQYF
-	TRBV7-6	-	TRBJ1-3	TGTGCCAGCAGCTTAGCTTCGGGGAGCGCTGGAAACACCATATATTTT	CASSLASGSAGNTIYF
-	TRBV19	-	TRBJ2-7	TGTGCCAGTAGTAGAGACGCGGGACCCTCCTACGAGCAGTACTTC	CASSRDAGPSYEQYF
TRBD1	TRBV15	few	TRBJ2-1	TGTGCCACCAGCAGAAAATTTCTCCGGGACAGGGAACATGAGCAGTTCTTC	CATSRKFLRDREHEQFF
-	TRBV5-4	-	TRBJ1-1	TGTGCCAGCAGCTTGGACCAGGTGAGTCCTTTCTTT	CASSLDQVSPFF
TRBD1	TRBV4-2	-	TRBJ2-7	TGTGCCAGCAGCCCCCCCGGGACAGGGATGTACGAGCAGTACTTC	CASSPPGTGMYEQYF
TRBD2	TRBV13	-	TRBJ2-5	TGTGCCAGCAGCCTCTCCGGGACTAGTGGGGAGACCCAGTACTTC	CASSLSGTSGETQYF
TRBD1	TRBV5-8	few	TRBJ2-2	TGTGCCAGCAGCTTGGACAGGGGCGACACCGGGGAGCTGTTTTTT	CASSLDRGDTGELFF
TRBD1	TRBV9	-	TRBJ1-5	TGTGCCAGCAGCGTAGGGACAGGGGGAAATCAGCCCCAGCATTTT	CASSVGTGGNQPQHF
TRBD1	TRBV10-1	-	TRBJ1-1	TGCGCCAGCAGCCCCGGGACAGCAAAAGCTTTCTTT	CASSPGTAKAFF
-	TRBV5-1	-	TRBJ1-2	TGCGCCAGCAGCTTGTCGCCCCAGGGTTCCTATGGCTACACCTTC	CASSLSPQGSYGYTF
TRBD2	TRBV4-3	-	TRBJ2-5	TGCGCCAGCAGCCTGGGACTAGCGGGGGGGCAAGAGACCCAGTACTTC	CASSLGLAGGQETQYF
TRBD1	TRBV19	-	TRBJ1-1	TGTGCCAGTTGGAACCTCGGGACAGGTGGGGTAGTCACTGAAGCTTTCTTT	CASWNLGTGGVVTEAFF
TRBD1	TRBV7-2	once	TRBJ2-1	TGTGCCAGCAGCTCCCGACAGGGTGGGAATGAGCAGTTCTTC	CASSSRQGGNEQFF
TRBD1	TRBV19	-	TRBJ2-7	TGTGCCAGTAGTAGGACGACAGGGAACGAGCAGTACTTC	CASSRTTGNEQYF
TRBD1	TRBV28	-	TRBJ2-5	TGTGCCAGCAGTCTCTGGACAGGGCGGGAGACCCAGTACTTC	CASSLWTGRETQYF
TRBD1	TRBV6-1	-	TRBJ1-3	TGTGCCAGCCGGGAGGGGGCCCCGAGGAACACCATATATTTT	CASREGAPRNTIYF
TRBD2	TRBV4-2	-	TRBJ2-7	TGTGCCAGCAGCCAAGGGACTAGCGGGAGGCGCGAGCAGTACTTC	CASSQGTSGRREQYF
-	TRBV6-5	-	TRBJ2-3	TGTGCCACTGCCATCGCGCTAACAGATACGCAGTATTTT	CATAIALTDTQYF
-	TRBV4-3	-	TRBJ2-7	TGCGCCGGCAGCCAAGATCGCTCCAGTTACGCCTACGAGCAGTACTTC	CAGSQDRSSYAYEQYF
-	TRBV6-5	-	TRBJ1-2	TGTGCCAGTGGCCCGGGCTATGGCTACACCTTC	CASGPGYGYTF
TRBD2	TRBV6-5	-	TRBJ2-7	TGTGCCAGCCCCCCAACGGGGGGGGCCTACGAGCAGTACTTC	CASPPTGGAYEQYF